These 30 T cell receptor beta chains came from one sample sequenced in a study of T-cell memory formation after mild COVID-19 (dated by TCRdb to the early 2020s). The library was produced with 5' RACE. TCRdb shows the sequencer as Illumina NovaSeq 6000. In TCRdb, the public reads were trimmed at Q25 with fastp and aligned with MiXCR, with productive beta chains retained. One record per CDR3 amino acid sequence lists the most common genes and DNA. The sample table lists around 410,000 distinct CDR3 sequences, around 22% of them with a count of one. About an eighth of the sample comes from the top ten. The sample comprised PBMCs or a T cell subset sorted from them (not recorded which). The receptors were sampled from an adult woman who had mild COVID-19 (a few samples of this study predate the infection). The sample titles of this study are shuffled in the database, so cell type and time point are left out; the donor was told from shared clones.

This sequence joins TRBV6-1 and TRBJ2-3; 7 bases line up with TRBD1. Looked up from germline, CDR1 is MNHNS and CDR2 is SASEGT. This CDR3 has 15 amino acids. With 6 bases clipped from V and 4 bases from J, the junction kept 10 bases outside the gene matches. CDR3 sequence (DNA): TGTGCCAGCAGCGAAACAGGGGAAGGAGCAGATACGCAGTATTTT. Protein product: CASSETGEGADTQYF.

In this sample, this clonotype turned up a few times. The V call is TRBV7-9, the J call TRBJ2-5; unclear D gene. Trimming stripped 6 bases from V and 4 bases from J, with 6 bases between. Germline CDR1 reads SEHNR; CDR2 reads FQNEAQ (reference sequence). This CDR3 contains 11 residues. The CDR3 is CASRVGETQYF. The CDR3 region has the DNA TGTGCCAGCAGAGTAGGAGAGACCCAGTACTTC.

This clonotype was counted ten times or more. The genes are TRBV12-3 or TRBV12-4 and TRBJ2-3, with 7 nucleotides matching TRBD1. The CDR3 consists of 14 residues. V lost 5 bases to trimming and J lost 3 bases; unmatched junction nucleotides: 5. DNA of the CDR3: TGTGCCAGCAGTCCGCGACAGGGAACAGATACGCAGTATTTT. It specifies CASSPRQGTDTQYF.

This clonotype was observed a few times. The chain links TRBV18 to TRBJ1-2; 11 bases align to TRBD1. V lost 2 bases, J lost 4 bases, and 6 bases stayed unmatched. There are 16 residues in the CDR3. Germline V CDR1 and CDR2: KGHSH, LQKENI. CDR3 DNA sequence: TGTGCCAGCTCACCATTGGGACAGGGGGTGAGCTATGGCTACACCTTC. Translation gives CASSPLGQGVSYGYTF.

This clonotype appeared a few times. The chain uses TRBV27 and TRBJ2-2, with D perhaps being TRBD1 or TRBD2 (5 bases each). V lost 5 bases and J lost 13, with 17 bases in between. Germline lookup yields CDR1 MNHEY and CDR2 SMNVEV (reference sequence). This CDR3 has 13 residues. CDR3: CASSPSEARGLFF. The CDR3 coding sequence is TGTGCCAGCAGTCCATCGGAGGCAAGGGGGCTGTTTTTT.

The chain carries TRBV4-2 and TRBJ2-3; 9 nucleotides agree with TRBD1. The CDR3 covers 13 residues. The V and J ends lost 5 bases and 4 bases, in that order; junction bases with no gene match: 1. Germline CDR1 is LGHNA and CDR2 is YNFKEQ. The CDR3: CASSRDRADTQYF. CDR3 nucleotide sequence: TGTGCCAGCAGCAGGGACAGGGCAGATACGCAGTATTTT.

This clonotype has a handful of counts. V usage is TRBV5-1 and J usage is TRBJ2-1; TRBD2 aligns across 9 bases. J lost 5 bases, V lost 4 bases, and 16 bases had no gene match. The V gene's germline CDR1 is SGHRS and CDR2 YFSETQ. The CDR3 is made up of 18 amino acids. CDR3 coding DNA: TGCGCCAGCAGCGGTAGAGCGGGGGGCCGACCCAGAAACAATGAGCAGTTCTTC. Translating gives CASSGRAGGRPRNNEQFF.

This clonotype was found many times. The chain couples TRBV4-3 to TRBJ2-5, with TRBD2 identical over 9 bases. V was clipped by 3 bases and J by 0 bases; unmatched bases: 2. CDR3 length equals 15 residues. Germline V gives CDR1 LGHNA, CDR2 YSLEER. CDR3 sequence: CASSQRLADQETQYF. The CDR3 coding sequence is TGCGCCAGCAGCCAGAGACTAGCGGACCAAGAGACCCAGTACTTC.

This chain links TRBV3-1 with TRBJ2-7; 8 positions match TRBD1. The CDR3 length is 14 residues. V shed 6 bases, J shed 4 bases, and the junction held 8 bases outside the gene matches. Germline V gene sequence: CDR1 LGHDT, CDR2 YNNKEL (reference sequence). The CDR3 region has the DNA TGTGCCAGCAGGGGCAGGGGGCGCAGGTACGAGCAGTACTTC. This translates into CASRGRGRRYEQYF.

The V and J genes are TRBV6-6 and TRBJ2-7, with 9 bases identical to TRBD1. The CDR3 sequence is 15 residues long. Germline CDR1 is MNHNY and CDR2 is SVGAGI (reference sequence). J lost 2 bases, V lost 2 bases, and 4 bases had no gene match. CDR3 bases: TGTGCCAGCAGTTACAACCGGGACAGGGCCTACGAGCAGTACTTC. Protein product: CASSYNRDRAYEQYF.

This sequence joins TRBV4-1 and TRBJ1-1, with 9 bases fitting TRBD1. The CDR3 covers 14 residues. The V gene's germline CDR1 is MGHRA and CDR2 YSYEKL. V shed 6 bases, J shed 4 bases, and the junction held 6 bases outside the gene matches. The CDR3 sequence: CASRSTGGGTEAFF. The CDR3 bases are TGCGCCAGCAGATCGACAGGGGGGGGCACTGAAGCTTTCTTT.

This clonotype was picked up a small number of times. The genes are TRBV4-1 and TRBJ1-2, with D unclear. Germline CDR1 reads MGHRA; CDR2 reads YSYEKL. The V end lost 1 base, the J end lost 8 bases, and 20 bases lay between the germline ends. The CDR3 totals 16 residues. The DNA of the CDR3 is TGCGCCAGCAGCCAAGTATGGACCGAATCCCGGGAGGGCTACACCTTC. Translation: CASSQVWTESREGYTF.

The chain recombines TRBV7-2 with TRBJ2-3; D is unresolved. The CDR3 extends over 15 amino acids. Germline V gene data show CDR1 as SGHTA and CDR2 as FQGNSA. V shed 3 bases and J shed 0 bases, with 10 bases lying between them. The DNA of the CDR3 is TGTGCCAGCAGCTTCTTTAGGGAAAGCACAGATACGCAGTATTTT. It codes for CASSFFRESTDTQYF.

The chain carries TRBV15 and TRBJ2-3; D may correspond to TRBD1 or TRBD2 (5 bases each). Germline V CDR1 and CDR2: LNHNV, YYDKDF (reference sequence). This CDR3 region has 18 residues. With 5 bases removed from V and 0 bases from J, the gap between germline ends came to 21 bases. CDR3 loop: CATSEGTAGTPSTDTQYF. The CDR3 DNA follows: TGTGCCACCAGCGAGGGAACGGCAGGGACCCCTAGCACAGATACGCAGTATTTT.

The rearrangement joins TRBV18 to TRBJ2-1; tentatively, D is TRBD1 or TRBD2 (7 bases each). Germline loops: CDR1 KGHSH, CDR2 LQKENI. The V end lost 3 bases, the J end lost 5 bases, and 23 bases lay between the germline ends. The CDR3 totals 18 residues. CDR3 in DNA: TGTGCCAGCTCACCCCGACGACAGGGAGGGATTGAGGACAATGAGCAGTTCTTC. This encodes CASSPRRQGGIEDNEQFF. Variable domain in full (rest from reference TRBV18 and TRBJ2-1): NAGVMQNPRHLVRRRGQEARLRCSPMKGHSHVYWYRQLPEEGLKFMVYLQKENIIDESGMPKERFSAEFPKEGPSILRIQQVVRGDSAAYFCASSPRRQGGIEDNEQFFGPGTRLTVL.

This clonotype was seen a few times. The genes are TRBV18 and TRBJ2-7; D is uncertain. The CDR3 is 14 amino acids. V lost 6 bases, J lost 0 bases, and 12 bases lay in between. Per the germline V gene, CDR1 is KGHSH and CDR2 is LQKENI. As DNA, the CDR3 is TGTGCCAGCTCTCCCGATCCAGCCTCCTACGAGCAGTACTTC. This codes for CASSPDPASYEQYF.

This clonotype was counted between two and nine times. V and J are TRBV4-2 and TRBJ2-1; 12 positions agree with TRBD1. J was trimmed by 6 bases and V by 4 bases; bases with no gene match: 7. Per germline, CDR1 LGHNA and CDR2 YNFKEQ. This CDR3 is built from 16 residues. In DNA form, the CDR3 reads TGTGCCAGCAGCCTGGTGGGACAGGGGGCGCCCAATGAGCAGTTCTTC. Amino acids: CASSLVGQGAPNEQFF.

This sequence joins TRBV5-1 and TRBJ2-7; 9 bases agree with TRBD1. CDR3 length equals 14 residues. CDR1 and CDR2 (germline): SGHRS, YFSETQ. V shed 7 bases, J shed 3 bases, and the junction held 8 bases outside the gene matches. CDR3 nucleotides: TGCGCCAGCGGCGGACAGGGGTTCGGCTACGAGCAGTACTTC. Translated, it gives CASGGQGFGYEQYF.

V and J are TRBV30 and TRBJ2-7, with 9 bases identical to TRBD1. CDR3 length: 14 residues. V lost 0 bases, J lost 3 bases, and 3 bases stayed unmatched. Looked up from germline, CDR1 is GTSNPN and CDR2 is SVGIG (reference sequence). The CDR3 sequence is CAWSVGTGIYEQYF. The CDR3 DNA sequence: TGTGCCTGGAGTGTGGGGACAGGGATCTACGAGCAGTACTTC.

The J gene is TRBJ1-1, the V gene TRBV4-3; D gene unclear. With 0 bases removed from V and 10 bases from J, the gap between germline ends came to 15 bases. CDR3 length: 14 residues. Germline CDR1 and CDR2: LGHNA and YSLEER. The DNA for the CDR3 is TGCGCCAGCAGCCAAGATCGGGATTTCGCATCAGCTTTCTTT. Protein sequence: CASSQDRDFASAFF.

This chain links TRBV18 with TRBJ1-5, with 9 bases that match TRBD1. The CDR3 is 14 residues long. Germline V CDR1 and CDR2: KGHSH, LQKENI. Germline trimming cut 8 bases from V and 2 bases from J; bases unmatched to any gene: 4. For the CDR3, the DNA is TGTGCCAGCGCGGACAGGGGAGGCAATCAGCCCCAGCATTTT. This codes for CASADRGGNQPQHF.

The chain links TRBV12-3 or TRBV12-4 to TRBJ1-1; no reliable D call. V was pared by 3 bases and J by 4 bases, with 15 bases between. The CDR3 sequence is 15 residues long. CDR3 sequence reads: CASSLKGLGATEAFF. In nucleotides, the CDR3 is TGTGCCAGCAGTTTGAAGGGTCTCGGAGCCACTGAAGCTTTCTTT.

The V gene is TRBV7-2, the J gene TRBJ2-1; TRBD2 agrees at 12 bases. CDR3 length: 13 amino acids. V trimming: 5 bases; J trimming: 14 bases; junction bases outside the gene matches: 7. Germline V lookup: CDR1 SGHTA, CDR2 FQGNSA. CDR3: CASSTGLAGFEFF. The CDR3 region has the DNA TGTGCCAGCAGCACTGGACTAGCGGGATTTGAGTTCTTC. The full variable domain, with the rest looked up from reference TRBV7-2 and TRBJ2-1, is GAGVSQSPSNKVTEKGKDVELRCDPISGHTALYWYRQSLGQGLEFLIYFQGNSAPDKSGLPSDRFSAERTGGSVSTLTIQRTQQEDSAVYLCASSTGLAGFEFFGPGTRLTVL.

This clonotype was picked up a small number of times. The chain recombines TRBV25-1 with TRBJ2-2, with no clear D. V lost 1 base and J 3 bases, leaving 6 bases between the germline ends. Germline CDR1 and CDR2: MGHDK and SYGVNS. The CDR3 is 14 residues long. The CDR3 DNA sequence: TGTGCCAGCAGTGAATTGAGGTACACCGGGGAGCTGTTTTTT. It translates to CASSELRYTGELFF.

This clonotype was counted many times. The V call is TRBV10-3, the J call TRBJ2-3, with D perhaps assigned TRBD1 or TRBD2 (6 bases each). CDR3 length: 15 residues. The V and J ends lost 2 bases and 0 bases respectively, with 9 bases between them. Germline CDR1 and CDR2: ENHRY and SYGVKD. This chain's CDR3 is CAISERGPSTDTQYF. DNA of the CDR3: TGTGCCATCAGTGAGCGGGGGCCAAGCACAGATACGCAGTATTTT.

This clonotype turned up a few times. The chain has TRBV19 and TRBJ1-5; 9 nucleotides agree with TRBD1. V shed 7 bases and J 1 base; nucleotides not matched to a gene: 11. This CDR3 has 17 residues. Germline V CDR1 and CDR2: LNHDA, SQIVND (reference sequence). In DNA, the CDR3 is TGTGCCAGTAAGAGGTCCGGGACAGGGAGAAGCAATCAGCCCCAGCATTTT. Translated, it gives CASKRSGTGRSNQPQHF.

The chain uses TRBV6-5 and TRBJ2-7; no definite D call. The V end lost 6 bases, the J end lost 6 bases, and 9 bases lay between the germline ends. Germline V gene sequence: CDR1 MNHEY, CDR2 SVGAGI. The CDR3 consists of 11 residues. CDR3 DNA sequence: TGTGCCAGCAGCTATATCGGCGAGCAGTACTTC. Encoded protein: CASSYIGEQYF.

The sample holds a few counts of this clonotype. The V call is TRBV25-1, the J call TRBJ2-2; no firm D call. V was pared by 7 bases and J by 3 bases, with 9 bases between. Germline lookup yields CDR1 MGHDK and CDR2 SYGVNS. The CDR3 extends over 13 amino acids. CDR3 protein: CASIHLDTGELFF. CDR3 DNA: TGTGCCAGCATCCATTTGGACACCGGGGAGCTGTTTTTT.

The rearrangement links TRBV29-1 to TRBJ1-1; 9 bases are shared with TRBD1. This CDR3 region has 13 residues. Germline-derived CDR1 and CDR2 are SQVTM and ANQGSEA. With V trimmed by 3 bases and J by 8 bases, 7 bases remained unmatched. This CDR3 reads CSVDGQGLREAFF. For the CDR3, the DNA is TGCAGCGTTGACGGACAGGGGTTGCGAGAAGCTTTCTTT.

The sample holds one count of this clonotype. The CDR3 nucleotides read TGTGCCAGCAGTTTAGGGTTCGGGGGGGGGAACACTGAAGCTTTCTTT. As protein: CASSLGFGGGNTEAFF. The V gene is TRBV12-3 or TRBV12-4, the J gene TRBJ1-1, with D maybe TRBD1 (5 bases). V dropped 1 base and J dropped 1 base, with 13 bases sitting between them. This CDR3 contains 16 residues.